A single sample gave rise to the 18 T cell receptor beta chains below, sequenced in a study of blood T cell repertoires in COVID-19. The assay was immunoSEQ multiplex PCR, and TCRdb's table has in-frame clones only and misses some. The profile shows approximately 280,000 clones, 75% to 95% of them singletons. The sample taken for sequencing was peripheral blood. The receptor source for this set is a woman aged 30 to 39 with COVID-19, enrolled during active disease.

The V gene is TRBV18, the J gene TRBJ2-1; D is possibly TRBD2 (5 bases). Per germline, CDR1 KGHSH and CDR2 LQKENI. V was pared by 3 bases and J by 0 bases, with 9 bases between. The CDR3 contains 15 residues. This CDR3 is CASSPRGSSYNEQFF. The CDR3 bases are TGTGCCAGCTCACCCCGAGGGAGCTCCTACAATGAGCAGTTCTTC.

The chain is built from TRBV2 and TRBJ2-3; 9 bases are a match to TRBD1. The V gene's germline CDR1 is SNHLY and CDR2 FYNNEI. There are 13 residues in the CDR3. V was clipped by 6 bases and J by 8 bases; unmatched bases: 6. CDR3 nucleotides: TGTGCCAGCAGGCAGGGACAGGGCAGTACGCAGTATTTT. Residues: CASRQGQGSTQYF.

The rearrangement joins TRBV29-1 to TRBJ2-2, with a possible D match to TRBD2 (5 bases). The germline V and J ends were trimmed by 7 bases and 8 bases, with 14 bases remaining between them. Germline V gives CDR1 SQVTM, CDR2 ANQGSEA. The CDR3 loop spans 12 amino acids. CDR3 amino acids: CSGGPFGGELFF. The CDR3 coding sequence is TGCAGCGGCGGGCCTTTCGGTGGGGAGCTGTTTTTT.

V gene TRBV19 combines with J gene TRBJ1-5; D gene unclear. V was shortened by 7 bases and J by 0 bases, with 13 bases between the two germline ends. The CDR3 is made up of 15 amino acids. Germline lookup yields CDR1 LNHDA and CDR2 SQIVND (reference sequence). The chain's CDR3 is CASKTTGFSNQPQHF. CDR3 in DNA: TGTGCCAGTAAAACCACGGGATTTAGCAATCAGCCCCAGCATTTT.

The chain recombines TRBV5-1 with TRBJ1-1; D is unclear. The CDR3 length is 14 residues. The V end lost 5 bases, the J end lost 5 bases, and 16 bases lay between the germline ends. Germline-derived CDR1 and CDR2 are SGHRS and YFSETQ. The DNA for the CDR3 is TGCGCCAGCAGGGAAGGCGCGGGTTATACTGAAGCTTTCTTT. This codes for CASREGAGYTEAFF.

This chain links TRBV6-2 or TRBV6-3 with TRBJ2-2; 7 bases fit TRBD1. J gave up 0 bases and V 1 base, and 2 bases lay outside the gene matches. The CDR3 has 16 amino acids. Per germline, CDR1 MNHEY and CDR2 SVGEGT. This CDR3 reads CASSYWQGANTGELFF. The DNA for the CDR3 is TGTGCCAGCAGTTACTGGCAGGGGGCGAACACCGGGGAGCTGTTTTTT.

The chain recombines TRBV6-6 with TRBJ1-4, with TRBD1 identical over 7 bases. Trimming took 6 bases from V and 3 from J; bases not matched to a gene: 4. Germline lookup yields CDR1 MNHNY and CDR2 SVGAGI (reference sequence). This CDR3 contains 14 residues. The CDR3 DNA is TGTGCCAGCAGACACGACAGGGCTAATGAAAAACTGTTTTTT. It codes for CASRHDRANEKLFF.

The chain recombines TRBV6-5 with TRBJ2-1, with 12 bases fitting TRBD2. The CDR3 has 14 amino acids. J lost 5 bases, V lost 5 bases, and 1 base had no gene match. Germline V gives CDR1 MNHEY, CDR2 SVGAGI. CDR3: CASSLAGGHNEQFF. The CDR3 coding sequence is TGTGCCAGCAGTCTAGCGGGAGGGCACAATGAGCAGTTCTTC.

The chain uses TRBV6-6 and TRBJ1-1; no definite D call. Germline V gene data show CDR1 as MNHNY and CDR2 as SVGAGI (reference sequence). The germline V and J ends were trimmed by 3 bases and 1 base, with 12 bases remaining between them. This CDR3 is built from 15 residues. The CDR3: CASSYGEVRNTEAFF. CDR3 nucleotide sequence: TGTGCCAGCAGTTATGGGGAGGTGAGGAACACTGAAGCTTTCTTT.

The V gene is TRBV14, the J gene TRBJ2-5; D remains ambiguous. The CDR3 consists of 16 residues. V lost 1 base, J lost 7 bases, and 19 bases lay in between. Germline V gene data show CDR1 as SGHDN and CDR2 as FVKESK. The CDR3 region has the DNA TGTGCCAGCAGCCAAGTGGCTGGGCATCAGCTGGTGACCCAGTACTTC. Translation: CASSQVAGHQLVTQYF.

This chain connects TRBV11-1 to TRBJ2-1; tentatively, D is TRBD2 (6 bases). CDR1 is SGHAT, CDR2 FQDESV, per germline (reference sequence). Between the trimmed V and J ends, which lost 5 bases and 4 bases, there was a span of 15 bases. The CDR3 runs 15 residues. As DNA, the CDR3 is TGTGCCAGCAGCCCCGTGATAGCGGAGTACAATGAGCAGTTCTTC. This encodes CASSPVIAEYNEQFF.

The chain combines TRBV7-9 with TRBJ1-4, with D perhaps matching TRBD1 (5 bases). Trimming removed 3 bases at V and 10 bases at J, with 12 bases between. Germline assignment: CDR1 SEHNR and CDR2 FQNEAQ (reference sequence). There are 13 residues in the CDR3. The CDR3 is CASSFPFTGKLFF. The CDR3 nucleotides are TGTGCCAGCAGCTTCCCTTTCACAGGAAAACTGTTTTTT.

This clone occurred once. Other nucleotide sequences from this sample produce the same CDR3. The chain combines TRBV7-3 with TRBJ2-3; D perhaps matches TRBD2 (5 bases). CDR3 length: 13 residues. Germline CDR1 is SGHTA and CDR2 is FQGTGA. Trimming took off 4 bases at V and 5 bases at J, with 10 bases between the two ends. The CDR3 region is CASSSAGGDTQYF. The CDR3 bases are TGTGCCAGCAGCTCAGCAGGAGGAGATACGCAGTATTTT.

In nucleotides, the CDR3 is TGTGCCAGCAGTTTATACAGGAACACAGATACGCAGTATTTT. This encodes CASSLYRNTDTQYF. The V gene is TRBV28, the J gene TRBJ2-3, with D possibly being TRBD1 (5 bases). Germline V gene sequence: CDR1 MDHEN, CDR2 SYDVKM. Trimming pared 1 base from V and 2 bases from J, leaving 7 bases between. The CDR3 has 14 residues.

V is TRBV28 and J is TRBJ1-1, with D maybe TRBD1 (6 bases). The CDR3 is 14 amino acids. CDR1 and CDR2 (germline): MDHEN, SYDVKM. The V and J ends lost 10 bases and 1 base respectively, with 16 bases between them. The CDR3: CATRLQGSNTEAFF. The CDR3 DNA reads TGTGCCACCCGCCTCCAGGGGTCGAACACTGAAGCTTTCTTT.

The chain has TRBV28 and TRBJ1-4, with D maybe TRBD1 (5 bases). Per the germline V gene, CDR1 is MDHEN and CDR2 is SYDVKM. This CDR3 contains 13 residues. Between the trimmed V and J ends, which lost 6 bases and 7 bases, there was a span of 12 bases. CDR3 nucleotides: TGTGCCAGCAGCCTTAGGGGCGGTGAAAAACTGTTTTTT. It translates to CASSLRGGEKLFF.

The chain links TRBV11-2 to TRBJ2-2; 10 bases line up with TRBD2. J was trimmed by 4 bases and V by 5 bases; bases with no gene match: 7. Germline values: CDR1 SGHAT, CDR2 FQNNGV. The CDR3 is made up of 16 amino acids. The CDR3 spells CASSPHRTSGTGELFF. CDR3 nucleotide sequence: TGTGCCAGCAGCCCTCATCGGACTAGCGGCACCGGGGAGCTGTTTTTT.

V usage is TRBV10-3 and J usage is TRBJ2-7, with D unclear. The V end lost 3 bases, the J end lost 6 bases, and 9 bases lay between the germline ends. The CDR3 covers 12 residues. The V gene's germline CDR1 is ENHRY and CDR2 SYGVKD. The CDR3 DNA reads TGTGCCATCAGTGATCCGGGTTCCGAGCAGTACTTC. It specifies CAISDPGSEQYF.